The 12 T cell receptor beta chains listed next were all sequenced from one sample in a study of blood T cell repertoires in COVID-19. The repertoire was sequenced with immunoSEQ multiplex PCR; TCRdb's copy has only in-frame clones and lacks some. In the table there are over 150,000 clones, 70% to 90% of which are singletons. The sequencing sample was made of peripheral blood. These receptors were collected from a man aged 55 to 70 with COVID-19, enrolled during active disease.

This chain's CDR3 is CASSPGGAGQPQHF. The CDR3 DNA reads TGTGCCAGCAGTCCGGGGGGCGCGGGGCAGCCCCAGCATTTT. The rearrangement joins TRBV7-2 to TRBJ1-5; D is perhaps TRBD1 (6 bases). Trimming shortened V by 6 bases and J by 7 bases, and 16 bases separated the two germline ends. The CDR3 spans 14 residues. Germline CDR1 SGHTA, CDR2 FQGNSA.

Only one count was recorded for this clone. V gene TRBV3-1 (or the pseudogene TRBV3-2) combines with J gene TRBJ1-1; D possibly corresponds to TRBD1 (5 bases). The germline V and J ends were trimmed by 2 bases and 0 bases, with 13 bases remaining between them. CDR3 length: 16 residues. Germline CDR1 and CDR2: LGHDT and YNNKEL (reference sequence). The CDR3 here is CASSQPGESMNTEAFF. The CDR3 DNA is TGTGCCAGCAGCCAACCGGGGGAATCTATGAACACTGAAGCTTTCTTT.

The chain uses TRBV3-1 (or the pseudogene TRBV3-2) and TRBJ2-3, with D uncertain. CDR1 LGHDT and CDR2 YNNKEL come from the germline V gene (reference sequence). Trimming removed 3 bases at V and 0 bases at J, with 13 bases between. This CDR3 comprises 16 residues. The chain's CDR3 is CASSHPSAESTDTQYF. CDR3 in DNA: TGTGCCAGCAGCCATCCAAGTGCGGAAAGCACAGATACGCAGTATTTT.

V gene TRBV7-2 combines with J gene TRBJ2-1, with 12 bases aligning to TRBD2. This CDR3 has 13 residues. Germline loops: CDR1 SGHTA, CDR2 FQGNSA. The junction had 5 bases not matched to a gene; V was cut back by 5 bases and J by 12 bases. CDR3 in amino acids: CASSPGTSGPQFF. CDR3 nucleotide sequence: TGTGCCAGCAGCCCAGGGACTAGCGGGCCGCAGTTCTTC.

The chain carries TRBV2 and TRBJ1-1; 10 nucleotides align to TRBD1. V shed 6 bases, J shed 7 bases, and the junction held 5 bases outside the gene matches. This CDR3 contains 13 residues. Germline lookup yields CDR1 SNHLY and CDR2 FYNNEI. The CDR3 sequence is CASRKGDRGEAFF. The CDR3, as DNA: TGTGCCAGCAGAAAAGGGGACAGGGGTGAAGCTTTCTTT.

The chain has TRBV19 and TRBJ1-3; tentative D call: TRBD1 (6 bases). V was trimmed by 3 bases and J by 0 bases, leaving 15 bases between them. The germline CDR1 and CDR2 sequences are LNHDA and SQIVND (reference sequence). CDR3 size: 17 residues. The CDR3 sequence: CASSIPPGQISGNTIYF. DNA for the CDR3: TGTGCCAGTAGTATCCCCCCGGGACAAATCTCTGGAAACACCATATATTTT.

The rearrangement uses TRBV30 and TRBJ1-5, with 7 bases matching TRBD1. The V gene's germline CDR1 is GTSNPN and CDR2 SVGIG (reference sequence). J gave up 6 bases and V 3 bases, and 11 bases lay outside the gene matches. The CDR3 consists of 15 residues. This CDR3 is CAWRRQGEWGQPQHF. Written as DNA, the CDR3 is TGTGCCTGGAGACGACAGGGAGAGTGGGGTCAGCCCCAGCATTTT.

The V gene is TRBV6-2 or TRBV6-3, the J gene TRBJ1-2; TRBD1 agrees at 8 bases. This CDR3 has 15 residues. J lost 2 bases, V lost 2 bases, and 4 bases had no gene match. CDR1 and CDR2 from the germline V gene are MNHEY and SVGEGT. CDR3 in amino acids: CASSYAGQENYGYTF. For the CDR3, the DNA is TGTGCCAGCAGTTACGCGGGACAGGAAAACTATGGCTACACCTTC.

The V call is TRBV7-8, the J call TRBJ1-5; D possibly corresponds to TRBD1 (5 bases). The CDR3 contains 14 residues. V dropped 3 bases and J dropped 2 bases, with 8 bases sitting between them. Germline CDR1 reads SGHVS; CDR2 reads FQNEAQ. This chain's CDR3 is CASSFQGGNQPQHF. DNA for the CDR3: TGTGCCAGCAGCTTTCAGGGTGGCAATCAGCCCCAGCATTTT.

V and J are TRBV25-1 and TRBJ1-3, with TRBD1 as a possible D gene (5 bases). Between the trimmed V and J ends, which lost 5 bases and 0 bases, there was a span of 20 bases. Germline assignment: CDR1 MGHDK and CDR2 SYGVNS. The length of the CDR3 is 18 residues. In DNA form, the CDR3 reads TGTGCCAGCAGTCGGTCTCTTGGAGGGGACCTCTCTGGAAACACCATATATTTT. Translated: CASSRSLGGDLSGNTIYF.

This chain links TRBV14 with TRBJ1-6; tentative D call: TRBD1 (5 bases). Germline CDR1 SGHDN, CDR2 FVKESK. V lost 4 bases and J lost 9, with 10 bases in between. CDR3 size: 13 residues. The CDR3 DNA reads TGTGCCAGCAGCCTAAGCGGGACTTCACCCCTCCACTTT. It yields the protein CASSLSGTSPLHF.

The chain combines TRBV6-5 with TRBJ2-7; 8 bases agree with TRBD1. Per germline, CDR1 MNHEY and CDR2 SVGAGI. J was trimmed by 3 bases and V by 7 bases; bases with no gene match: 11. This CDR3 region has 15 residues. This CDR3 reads CASILAGTGDYEQYF. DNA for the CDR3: TGTGCCAGCATATTAGCCGGGACAGGAGACTACGAGCAGTACTTC.